Listed below are T cell receptor beta chains from one sample, sequenced in a study of shared clonotypes between healthy human individuals. Sequencing used immunoSEQ multiplex PCR; TCRdb keeps in-frame clones, though not all of them. The sample holds roughly 2,300,000 clones; 92% are singletons and the top ten take 0.37%. Sequences were obtained from naive CD4+ T cells from PBMCs. Receptors were obtained from a man aged 18 to 30 in good health. Some clones in this sample may be carry-over from other donors' samples. The CDR3 runs from the conserved cysteine through the conserved F or W. Fields, in order: J gene, V gene, clone size, D gene, CDR3 DNA, CDR3 protein. The D gene is left open where the match is weak. A row's size may be missing; if present it is once, few, many or a size class.

J: TRBJ1-1; V: TRBV4-3; size: .; D: .; DNA: TGCGCCAGCAGCCAAGAACCCGCCCAGACAATGAACACTGAAGCTTTCTTT; CDR3: CASSQEPAQTMNTEAFF
J: TRBJ2-7; V: TRBV28; size: .; D: .; DNA: TGTGCCAGCAGTTTATCGTCGTACGAGCAGTACTTC; CDR3: CASSLSSYEQYF
J: TRBJ2-5; V: TRBV7-9; size: .; D: TRBD1; DNA: TGTGCCAGCAGCCCGGACAGGGGGCTAGGAGAGACCCAGTACTTC; CDR3: CASSPDRGLGETQYF
J: TRBJ2-7; V: TRBV5-1; size: .; D: .; DNA: TGCGCCAGCAGGGCAGGTGTAGTCTCCTACGAGCAGTACTTC; CDR3: CASRAGVVSYEQYF
J: TRBJ2-1; V: TRBV28; size: .; D: .; DNA: TGTGCCAGCAGTTTGACCCACAATGAGCAGTTCTTC; CDR3: CASSLTHNEQFF
J: TRBJ1-1; V: TRBV6-1; size: once; D: .; DNA: TGTGCCAGCAGACCCAGGGTGGGAACTGAAGCTTTCTTT; CDR3: CASRPRVGTEAFF
J: TRBJ1-1; V: TRBV29-1; size: .; D: .; DNA: TGCAGCGTTGCTGACACTGAAGCTTTCTTT; CDR3: CSVADTEAFF
J: TRBJ2-7; V: TRBV28; size: .; D: .; DNA: TGTGCCAGCAGTCCAGCAGGACCCCCTGTCCTCTACGAGCAGTACTTC; CDR3: CASSPAGPPVLYEQYF
J: TRBJ1-1; V: TRBV5-6; size: once; D: .; DNA: TGTGCCAGCAGCTTGATGGGAGTCACTGAAGCTTTCTTT; CDR3: CASSLMGVTEAFF
J: TRBJ2-7; V: TRBV5-1; size: .; D: .; DNA: TGCGCCAGCAGCCCCGAAGGGGTCTACGAGCAGTACTTC; CDR3: CASSPEGVYEQYF
J: TRBJ2-1; V: TRBV7-2; size: .; D: .; DNA: TGTGCCAGCAGCCCGCGAGGGGGGCCTGAGCAGTTCTTC; CDR3: CASSPRGGPEQFF
J: TRBJ1-5; V: TRBV7-9; size: .; D: .; DNA: TGTGCCGGCACCTCGGGCGGTCCCAATCAGCCCCAGCATTTT; CDR3: CAGTSGGPNQPQHF
J: TRBJ2-5; V: TRBV5-1; size: .; D: .; DNA: TGCGCCAGCAGCTTGGGTGCGACGCACCAAGAGACCCAGTACTTC; CDR3: CASSLGATHQETQYF
J: TRBJ2-1; V: TRBV19; size: .; D: .; DNA: TGTGCCAGTAGTCGGGGTACCAATGAGCAGTTCTTC; CDR3: CASSRGTNEQFF
J: TRBJ1-1; V: TRBV28; size: .; D: TRBD1; DNA: TGTGCCAGCAGCCACGGGACAGTCATGAACACTGAAGCTTTCTTT; CDR3: CASSHGTVMNTEAFF
J: TRBJ2-3; V: TRBV19; size: once; D: TRBD1; DNA: TGTGCCAGTAGAATGACAGGGGGCACAGATACGCAGTATTTT; CDR3: CASRMTGGTDTQYF
J: TRBJ2-3; V: TRBV5-1; size: .; D: TRBD2; DNA: TGCGCCAGCAGCCTTGGACTAGCGGGGTCCCCAGATACGCAGTATTTT; CDR3: CASSLGLAGSPDTQYF
J: TRBJ1-4; V: TRBV27; size: .; D: .; DNA: TGTGCCAGCAAACTAAAGGGATCTAATGAAAAACTGTTTTTT; CDR3: CASKLKGSNEKLFF
J: TRBJ2-7; V: TRBV25-1; size: .; D: .; DNA: TGTGCCAGCAGTCCGCGGACCTACGAGCAGTACTTC; CDR3: CASSPRTYEQYF
J: TRBJ2-1; V: TRBV4-2; size: .; D: TRBD2; DNA: TGTGCCAGCAGCCAAGACTGGTTGGGGGAGGGCCTTGAGCAGTTCTTC; CDR3: CASSQDWLGEGLEQFF
J: TRBJ2-1; V: TRBV5-1; size: .; D: .; DNA: TGCGCCAGCAGCCTAGGGACCCCCCCCTCCTACAATGAGCAGTTCTTC; CDR3: CASSLGTPPSYNEQFF
J: TRBJ1-4; V: TRBV18; size: .; D: .; DNA: TGTGCCAGCTCACCACGGAACAGGGCGGCGGAAAAACTGTTTTTT; CDR3: CASSPRNRAAEKLFF
J: TRBJ1-1; V: TRBV28; size: .; D: .; DNA: TGTGCCAGCAAAATCGTAGAACAGGGTATAGGCAGTGAAGCTTTCTTT; CDR3: CASKIVEQGIGSEAFF
J: TRBJ2-1; V: TRBV5-4; size: .; D: TRBD2; DNA: TGTGCCAGCAGCAGTCGGACTAGCCCCTCCTACAATGAGCAGTTCTTC; CDR3: CASSSRTSPSYNEQFF
J: TRBJ2-5; V: TRBV5-1; size: .; D: TRBD1; DNA: TGCGCCAGCAGCCCCCGTACAGGGGGCGCAGAGACCCAGTACTTC; CDR3: CASSPRTGGAETQYF
J: TRBJ1-5; V: TRBV7-9; size: .; D: .; DNA: TGTGCCAGCAGCTTAGCGTGGGGGCCCAATCAGCCCCAGCATTTT; CDR3: CASSLAWGPNQPQHF
J: TRBJ2-1; V: TRBV5-6; size: .; D: TRBD1; DNA: TGTGCCAGCAGCTTGGGGACAGGGGACTACAATGAGCAGTTCTTC; CDR3: CASSLGTGDYNEQFF
J: TRBJ2-1; V: TRBV5-1; size: .; D: .; DNA: TGCGCCAGCAGCCCGGACCGGGGACCGAATGAGCAGTTCTTC; CDR3: CASSPDRGPNEQFF
J: TRBJ2-1; V: TRBV25-1; size: once; D: TRBD1; DNA: TGTGCCAGCACAAAACTGGGTGGGGACAGGCTATACAATGAGCAGTTCTTC; CDR3: CASTKLGGDRLYNEQFF
J: TRBJ2-2; V: TRBV7-9; size: .; D: .; DNA: TGTGCCAGCAGCTTAGGGACTGACACCGGGGAGCTGTTTTTT; CDR3: CASSLGTDTGELFF
J: TRBJ1-6; V: TRBV11-2; size: .; D: .; DNA: TGTGCCAGCAGGCCAGCCCCCGTCAGACATTCACCCCTCCACTTT; CDR3: CASRPAPVRHSPLHF
J: TRBJ2-3; V: TRBV7-3; size: .; D: TRBD1; DNA: TGTGCCAGCAGCTTAGCCGGGACAGTTCTCGTTCCAGATACGCAGTATTTT; CDR3: CASSLAGTVLVPDTQYF
J: TRBJ2-5; V: TRBV5-6; size: .; D: TRBD2; DNA: TGTGCCAGCAGCTTGGAACGCCTAGCGGAGGGTCGAGAGACCCAGTACTTC; CDR3: CASSLERLAEGRETQYF
J: TRBJ2-3; V: TRBV9; size: .; D: .; DNA: TGTGCCAGCGGAAGAAGGGGGCGCGGGGGAACAGATACGCAGTATTTT; CDR3: CASGRRGRGGTDTQYF
J: TRBJ2-1; V: TRBV7-9; size: .; D: .; DNA: TGTGCCAGCAGCTTATACTCATATGAGCAGTTCTTC; CDR3: CASSLYSYEQFF
J: TRBJ1-4; V: TRBV30; size: .; D: .; DNA: TGTGCCTGGAGTGTACGAGGGGAAAAACTGTTTTTT; CDR3: CAWSVRGEKLFF
J: TRBJ1-1; V: TRBV11-2; size: .; D: .; DNA: TGTGCCAGCAGGTGGCAGGGGAACACTGAAGCTTTCTTT; CDR3: CASRWQGNTEAFF
J: TRBJ1-2; V: TRBV7-2; size: once; D: .; DNA: TGTGCCAGCAGCTTAGGGGCCGGAATCTATGGCTACACCTTC; CDR3: CASSLGAGIYGYTF
J: TRBJ1-1; V: TRBV6-1; size: .; D: .; DNA: TGTGCCAGCAAAACGAAATATGACAGGAACACTGAAGCTTTCTTT; CDR3: CASKTKYDRNTEAFF
J: TRBJ2-2; V: TRBV5-6; size: .; D: TRBD1; DNA: TGTGCCAGCAGCCGATTAGGACAGGGGGCTAACACCGGGGAGCTGTTTTTT; CDR3: CASSRLGQGANTGELFF
J: TRBJ1-1; V: TRBV20-1; size: few; D: .; DNA: TGCAGTGCTACCAAAGATTCCTTT; CDR3: CSATKDSF
J: TRBJ1-1; V: TRBV7-8; size: .; D: TRBD1; DNA: TGTGCCAGCAGCTTTATGACAGGGGGGGTGAACACTGAAGCTTTCTTT; CDR3: CASSFMTGGVNTEAFF
J: TRBJ1-4; V: TRBV2; size: .; D: .; DNA: TGTGCCAGCAACTGGGGCGGAAATGAAAAACTGTTTTTT; CDR3: CASNWGGNEKLFF
J: TRBJ2-5; V: TRBV9; size: .; D: TRBD1; DNA: TGTGCCAGCAGCGTAGTGGGACAGCCGGTGGAGACCCAGTACTTC; CDR3: CASSVVGQPVETQYF
J: TRBJ2-1; V: TRBV27; size: .; D: TRBD2; DNA: TGTGCCAGCAACTTACTAGCGGGACATAGTGAGCAGTTCTTC; CDR3: CASNLLAGHSEQFF
J: TRBJ2-3; V: TRBV7-3; size: once; D: TRBD2; DNA: TGTGCCAGCAGCTTAGAAGGGACTAGTGCCAATACGCAGTATTTT; CDR3: CASSLEGTSANTQYF
J: TRBJ2-1; V: TRBV10-3; size: .; D: .; DNA: TGTGCCAGCTTAGCTACGAGTAGTGGCGATGAGCAGTTCTTC; CDR3: CASLATSSGDEQFF
J: TRBJ2-7; V: TRBV7-2; size: .; D: TRBD1; DNA: TGTGCCAGCAGCCGAAACAGGGGGTCCGACGAGCAGTACTTC; CDR3: CASSRNRGSDEQYF